This is a list of T cell receptor beta chains from one sample in a study of blood T cells in healthy people across ages. TCRdb re-called the 5' RACE reads through MiXCR, storing one row per CDR3 protein. The sample holds a few hundred thousand distinct CDR3 sequences, 27% seen once. Sample: blood. These receptors originate from a woman between 65 and 79 years old in good health. CDR3s include the opening cysteine and the closing phenylalanine or tryptophan. The D gene is left open where the match is weak. Part of the rows lack a size; the others show once, few, many or a class for expanded clones.

D	size	V	length	J	DNA	CDR3
.	.	TRBV12-3/TRBV12-4	12	TRBJ2-3	TGTGCCAGCACCCAGCGCACAGATACGCAGTATTTT	CASTQRTDTQYF
.	.	TRBV15	14	TRBJ1-4	TGTGCCACCAGCAGGATTGCAACTAATGAAAAACTGTTTTTT	CATSRIATNEKLFF
.	.	TRBV28	14	TRBJ1-1	TGTGCCAGCAGCCCGAGAGGACGGTACGCTGAAGCTTTCTTT	CASSPRGRYAEAFF
.	few	TRBV6-4	16	TRBJ1-5	TGTGCCAGCAGTGACTCGATCGTAGCAGGCAATCAGCCCCAGCATTTT	CASSDSIVAGNQPQHF
TRBD2	.	TRBV7-9	17	TRBJ2-5	TGTGCCAGCAAGGGACTAGCGGGGCAAAAATCTCAAGAGACCCAGTACTTC	CASKGLAGQKSQETQYF
TRBD1	few	TRBV2	14	TRBJ2-7	TGTGCCAGCAGCCGGGACAGGGGGCCCTACGAGCAGTACTTC	CASSRDRGPYEQYF
.	few	TRBV29-1	15	TRBJ2-7	TGCAGCGTTGAAGATCGAGAATTCAGCTCCTACGAGCAGTACTTC	CSVEDREFSSYEQYF
.	few	TRBV20-1	18	TRBJ2-6	TGCAGTGCTAGAAATATGAGGGGTCAATGGTCTGGGGCCAACGTCCTGACTTTC	CSARNMRGQWSGANVLTF
.	many	TRBV11-2	19	TRBJ2-6	TGTGCCAGCAGCTCGGCTATAAAAACGATTCTCTCTGGGGCCAACGTCCTGACTTTC	CASSSAIKTILSGANVLTF
TRBD2	.	TRBV7-2	17	TRBJ2-2	TGTGCCAGCAGCTTAGAATTCAGCGGGAGTAACACCGGGGAGCTGTTTTTT	CASSLEFSGSNTGELFF
.	few	TRBV14	19	TRBJ2-6	TGTGCCAGCAGCCCGCCCTGGGGGGACGGTCGCTCTGGGGCCAACGTCCTGACTTTC	CASSPPWGDGRSGANVLTF